Shown below are 2 T cell receptor beta chains from a single sample sequenced in a study of T cells in localized non-small cell lung cancer. Only in-frame clones appear in the TCRdb table, and some are missing; sequencing was by immunoSEQ multiplex PCR. The repertoire holds some 22,000 clones, with roughly 84% as singletons. The input for sequencing was peripheral blood, taken before any cancer treatment. These receptor sequences come from a man between 40 and 75 years old with stage I lung adenocarcinoma.

This chain connects TRBV7-2 to TRBJ2-5; D not resolved. This CDR3 spans 13 amino acids. Germline-derived CDR1 and CDR2 are SGHTA and FQGNSA. V lost 3 bases and J lost 4, with 9 bases in between. CDR3 DNA sequence: TGTGCCAGCAGCTTTACTCCAGGAGAGACCCAGTACTTC. Protein: CASSFTPGETQYF.

V is TRBV19 and J is TRBJ2-3; TRBD2 agrees at 8 bases. The CDR3 is 17 amino acids. Germline V gene lookup returns CDR1 LNHDA and CDR2 SQIVND (reference sequence). Germline trimming cut 1 base from V and 2 bases from J; bases unmatched to any gene: 8. The chain's CDR3 is CASSIVFREGFTDTQYF. The CDR3 DNA sequence: TGTGCCAGTAGTATAGTATTCCGGGAGGGATTCACAGATACGCAGTATTTT.